Following are 30 T cell receptor beta chains from one sample sequenced in a study of shared clonotypes between healthy human individuals. Here immunoSEQ multiplex PCR was the method, and the copy in TCRdb shows in-frame clones only, minus some. The sample yields roughly 2.2 million clones, roughly 90% seen once. The sample consisted of naive CD4+ T cells from PBMCs. The subset denotes: CD45RA+ positively selected. These receptors all come from a man younger than 35 in good health. Some clones in this sample may be carry-over from other donors' samples.

A remark on this clone: Additional DNA sequences in this sample encode the identical CDR3. CDR3 in amino acids: CASSQDRVREKLFF. CDR3 coding DNA: TGTGCCAGCAGTCAAGACAGGGTACGGGAAAAACTGTTTTTT. The gene calls are TRBV28 and TRBJ1-4; 7 nucleotides line up with TRBD1. Germline loops: CDR1 MDHEN, CDR2 SYDVKM. The CDR3 is made up of 14 amino acids. The J segment lost 8 bases and the V segment lost 5 bases, leaving 8 bases of the junction unmatched.

The chain recombines TRBV7-3 with TRBJ2-1; possible D gene TRBD1, 7 bases. Trimming took off 1 base at V and 12 bases at J, with 19 bases between the two ends. CDR1 is SGHTA, CDR2 FQGTGA, per germline. CDR3 size: 15 residues. CDR3 sequence (DNA): TGTGCCAGCAGCTTAATAGTTCAGGGGGGATCGCCGCAGTTCTTC. Its protein is CASSLIVQGGSPQFF.

With regard to this clone: This same CDR3 is encoded by further DNA sequences in the sample. J is TRBJ1-1 and V is TRBV15; D is undetermined. There are 12 residues in the CDR3. Germline CDR1 reads LNHNV; CDR2 reads YYDKDF (reference sequence). With 1 base removed from V and 3 bases from J, the gap between germline ends came to 3 bases. The CDR3 here is CATSRADTEAFF. The CDR3 nucleotides are TGTGCCACCAGCAGAGCGGACACTGAAGCTTTCTTT.

This rearrangement joins TRBV10-3 to TRBJ2-1; perhaps TRBD2 as D (5 bases). Germline lookup yields CDR1 ENHRY and CDR2 SYGVKD. V was clipped by 7 bases and J by 8 bases, with 18 bases between them. This CDR3 comprises 14 residues. The CDR3 reads CAIKSEPAADEQFF. The DNA for the CDR3 is TGTGCCATCAAGTCGGAGCCAGCGGCCGATGAGCAGTTCTTC.

The chain has TRBV11-2 and TRBJ2-1; no clear D gene. The V and J ends lost 3 bases and 9 bases respectively, with 24 bases between them. Germline loops: CDR1 SGHAT, CDR2 FQNNGV. This CDR3 is 17 amino acids long. The CDR3 bases are TGTGCCAGCAGCTTTCACGCCGAGGATTATATGAGGAGTGAGCAGTTCTTC. It specifies CASSFHAEDYMRSEQFF. The variable domain in full, with the rest retrieved from reference TRBV11-2 and TRBJ2-1, is EAGVAQSPRYKIIEKRQSVAFWCNPISGHATLYWYQQILGQGPKLLIQFQNNGVVDDSQLPKDRFSAERLKGVDSTLKIQPAKLEDSAVYLCASSFHAEDYMRSEQFFGPGTRLTVL.

CDR3 sequence reads: CASSYLSDSHEQYF. The CDR3 DNA reads TGTGCCAGCAGTTACCTATCCGACAGCCACGAGCAGTACTTC. This chain connects TRBV6-6 to TRBJ2-7, with D possibly being TRBD1 (5 bases). V was cut by 2 bases and J by 5 bases, with 13 bases left in between. The V gene's germline CDR1 is MNHNY and CDR2 SVGAGI (reference sequence). The length of the CDR3 is 14 residues.

The CDR3 here is CASRAPRGYNTEAFF. Here the CDR3 DNA reads TGTGCCAGCAGGGCTCCCAGGGGGTATAACACTGAAGCTTTCTTT. This sequence joins TRBV6-1 and TRBJ1-1; 7 nucleotides agree with TRBD1. Per the germline V gene, CDR1 is MNHNS and CDR2 is SASEGT. The V and J ends lost 6 bases and 2 bases, in that order; junction bases with no gene match: 9. The CDR3 is 15 amino acids.

The chain carries TRBV5-8 and TRBJ2-7; 8 bases line up with TRBD1. This CDR3 spans 14 amino acids. V shed 3 bases, J shed 3 bases, and the junction held 5 bases outside the gene matches. CDR1 and CDR2 from the germline V gene are SGHTS and YDEGEE. CDR3 sequence reads: CASSSRTGSYEQYF. The CDR3 coding sequence is TGTGCCAGCAGCTCAAGGACAGGGAGCTACGAGCAGTACTTC.

This clone was observed once. Other DNA sequences within the sample encode an identical CDR3. The CDR3, as DNA: TGTGCCAGCAGTTACTTAGCGGATACGCAGTATTTT. This sequence encodes CASSYLADTQYF. The chain employs TRBV6-6 and TRBJ2-3; possible D gene TRBD2, 5 bases. Germline V gives CDR1 MNHNY, CDR2 SVGAGI (reference sequence). V lost 1 base to trimming and J lost 6 bases, with 5 bases between them. This CDR3 has 12 amino acids.

CDR3 region: CASSLKSRFYDGQYF. CDR3 bases: TGTGCCAGCAGTTTAAAGTCCAGATTCTACGACGGGCAGTACTTC. The rearrangement links TRBV28 to TRBJ2-7; D is undetermined. From germline, CDR1 is MDHEN and CDR2 SYDVKM. The CDR3 sequence is 15 residues long. The germline V and J ends were trimmed by 2 bases and 9 bases, with 20 bases remaining between them. The whole variable domain, filled in from reference TRBV28 and TRBJ2-7, reads DVKVTQSSRYLVKRTGEKVFLECVQDMDHENMFWYRQDPGLGLRLIYFSYDVKMKEKGDIPEGYSVSREKKERFSLILESASTNQTSMYLCASSLKSRFYDGQYFGPGTRLTVT.

Here the CDR3 reads CASSLLSGVVTIYF. The CDR3 region has the DNA TGTGCCAGCAGCCTACTGAGTGGGGTTGTCACCATATATTTT. V gene TRBV7-9 combines with J gene TRBJ1-3, with D uncertain. The germline CDR1 and CDR2 sequences are SEHNR and FQNEAQ (reference sequence). V lost 5 bases and J lost 9, with 17 bases in between. The CDR3 spans 14 residues.

The chain employs TRBV9 and TRBJ1-2; 9 bases fit TRBD1. The CDR3 covers 14 residues. With V trimmed by 2 bases and J by 6 bases, 5 bases remained unmatched. The germline CDR1 and CDR2 sequences are SGDLS and YYNGEE. This CDR3 reads CASSVFGDRDGYTF. Written as DNA, the CDR3 is TGTGCCAGCAGCGTCTTCGGGGACAGGGATGGCTACACCTTC.

The V call is TRBV18, the J call TRBJ2-7; 11 nucleotides match TRBD2. Per the germline V gene, CDR1 is KGHSH and CDR2 is LQKENI. The CDR3 has 16 amino acids. Trimming removed 5 bases from V and 2 bases from J; junction bases left unmatched: 8. The CDR3 DNA sequence: TGTGCCAGCTCATGGAGGACTAGCGGGTCTCCCTACGAGCAGTACTTC. Its protein product is CASSWRTSGSPYEQYF. The full variable domain, in which reference TRBV18 and TRBJ2-7 provide the parts outside the CDR3, is NAGVMQNPRHLVRRRGQEARLRCSPMKGHSHVYWYRQLPEEGLKFMVYLQKENIIDESGMPKERFSAEFPKEGPSILRIQQVVRGDSAAYFCASSWRTSGSPYEQYFGPGTRLTVT.

This sequence joins TRBV5-1 and TRBJ2-1; possibly TRBD2 for D (5 bases). The V end lost 0 bases, the J end lost 7 bases, and 14 bases lay between the germline ends. The CDR3 runs to 15 residues. CDR1 and CDR2 from the germline V gene are SGHRS and YFSETQ. The CDR3 reads CASSLGADPRNEQFF. The CDR3 nucleotides read TGCGCCAGCAGCTTGGGAGCGGATCCGCGGAATGAGCAGTTCTTC.

The V gene is TRBV9, the J gene TRBJ1-2; no clear D gene. Germline-derived CDR1 and CDR2 are SGDLS and YYNGEE. CDR3 length equals 16 residues. Trimming took off 0 bases at V and 3 bases at J, with 15 bases between the two ends. The CDR3 region has the DNA TGTGCCAGCAGCGTAGATAGCAGTGGCCGGCACTATGGCTACACCTTC. Residues: CASSVDSSGRHYGYTF. Full variable domain (rest looked up from reference TRBV9 and TRBJ1-2): DSGVTQTPKHLITATGQRVTLRCSPRSGDLSVYWYQQSLDQGLQFLIQYYNGEERAKGNILERFSAQQFPDLHSELNLSSLELGDSALYFCASSVDSSGRHYGYTFGSGTRLTVV.

V and J are TRBV6-1 and TRBJ1-5, with D perhaps matching TRBD1 (6 bases). CDR3 length equals 14 residues. Looked up from germline, CDR1 is MNHNS and CDR2 is SASEGT. The V and J ends lost 5 bases and 3 bases respectively, with 11 bases between them. CDR3: CASSWTGHNQPQHF. The CDR3 region has the DNA TGTGCCAGCAGTTGGACGGGACACAATCAGCCCCAGCATTTT.

Concerning this clone: The sample contains more than one DNA sequence encoding this CDR3. This chain joins TRBV7-9 and TRBJ2-1, with 7 bases aligning to TRBD2. This CDR3 is built from 16 residues. CDR1 is SEHNR, CDR2 FQNEAQ, per germline (reference sequence). Trimming took 4 bases from V and 2 from J; bases not matched to a gene: 8. Here the CDR3 reads CASSSLAGVAYNEQFF. The CDR3 DNA reads TGTGCCAGCAGCTCTCTTGCGGGAGTAGCCTACAATGAGCAGTTCTTC.

This chain joins TRBV11-3 and TRBJ2-1, with 7 bases that match TRBD1. From germline, CDR1 is SGHNT and CDR2 YENEEA. J lost 2 bases, V lost 4 bases, and 2 bases had no gene match. The CDR3 runs to 14 residues. The CDR3 nucleotides are TGTGCCAGCAGCTCGGGACAGACCTACAATGAGCAGTTCTTC. Translation gives CASSSGQTYNEQFF.

This sequence joins TRBV30 and TRBJ1-1; 7 bases are a match to TRBD1. Trimming cost V 3 bases and J 1 base; bases outside gene matches: 8. Germline CDR1 is GTSNPN and CDR2 is SVGIG (reference sequence). The CDR3 covers 15 residues. For the CDR3, the DNA is TGTGCCTGGAGCAGAATCGGGACAGCGAACACTGAAGCTTTCTTT. Translating it yields CAWSRIGTANTEAFF.

The V call is TRBV29-1, the J call TRBJ2-2; D is unclear. The CDR3 totals 14 residues. V lost 4 bases and J lost 1, with 10 bases in between. Germline V gene data show CDR1 as SQVTM and CDR2 as ANQGSEA. The CDR3: CSVALRKNTGELFF. The CDR3 region has the DNA TGCAGCGTTGCGTTGCGGAAGAACACCGGGGAGCTGTTTTTT.

This sequence joins TRBV4-3 and TRBJ2-7; D uncertain. CDR1 and CDR2 (germline): LGHNA, YSLEER. The V and J ends lost 0 bases and 3 bases respectively, with 9 bases between them. The length of the CDR3 is 14 residues. CDR3 loop: CASSQERGSYEQYF. The CDR3 region has the DNA TGCGCCAGCAGCCAAGAACGCGGAAGCTACGAGCAGTACTTC.

This chain connects TRBV4-2 to TRBJ2-7; 10 bases fit TRBD1. The length of the CDR3 is 15 residues. Trimming removed 4 bases from V and 3 bases from J; junction bases left unmatched: 6. The germline CDR1 and CDR2 sequences are LGHNA and YNFKEQ. DNA for the CDR3: TGTGCCAGCAGCCGGGACAGGGGCCCTCTCTACGAGCAGTACTTC. Translating it yields CASSRDRGPLYEQYF.

The CDR3 sequence: CASSLQGLVWDNEQFF. The CDR3 coding sequence is TGCGCCAGCAGCTTACAGGGGCTGGTGTGGGACAATGAGCAGTTCTTC. The gene calls are TRBV5-1 and TRBJ2-1, with 7 bases matching TRBD1. The CDR3 has 16 amino acids. Per germline, CDR1 SGHRS and CDR2 YFSETQ. Germline trimming cut 2 bases from V and 5 bases from J; bases unmatched to any gene: 10.

This rearrangement joins TRBV28 to TRBJ2-1; no clear D gene. This CDR3 is 14 amino acids long. The V and J ends lost 5 bases and 7 bases respectively, with 15 bases between them. In germline, CDR1 is MDHEN, CDR2 SYDVKM. CDR3 DNA sequence: TGTGCCAGCAGTCGTCTCGTTGATGGGAATGAGCAGTTCTTC. Translating gives CASSRLVDGNEQFF.

The table lists this clone with a few counts. The chain has TRBV28 and TRBJ1-1; TRBD1 matches 7 bases. V lost 6 bases to trimming and J lost 12 bases; unmatched junction nucleotides: 10. The CDR3 covers 12 residues. The germline V gene has CDR1 MDHEN and CDR2 SYDVKM. This chain's CDR3 is CASSNVGGRPFF. CDR3 bases: TGTGCCAGCAGCAACGTAGGGGGCAGACCTTTCTTT.

This clone appeared once. Other DNA sequences in this sample translate to the same CDR3. The V and J genes are TRBV5-1 and TRBJ1-2, with D uncertain. The CDR3 totals 12 residues. Germline lookup yields CDR1 SGHRS and CDR2 YFSETQ. The V and J ends lost 0 bases and 8 bases respectively, with 8 bases between them. The CDR3 is CASSLAREGYTF. The CDR3 bases are TGCGCCAGCAGCTTGGCGAGGGAGGGCTACACCTTC.

This rearrangement joins TRBV30 to TRBJ2-7; D tentatively reads TRBD1 or TRBD2 (7 bases each). V lost 7 bases to trimming and J lost 0 bases, with 16 bases between them. Germline CDR1 GTSNPN, CDR2 SVGIG (reference sequence). The CDR3 is 14 amino acids. The CDR3 loop reads CALLGQRGSYEQYF. CDR3 sequence (DNA): TGTGCCTTGCTGGGACAGCGGGGCTCCTACGAGCAGTACTTC.

J is TRBJ1-2 and V is TRBV6-1; tentative D call: TRBD1 (6 bases). V lost 7 bases, J lost 2 bases, and 14 bases lay in between. The CDR3 runs to 14 residues. Germline V CDR1 and CDR2: MNHNS, SASEGT. The CDR3 bases are TGTGCCAGCACCTTCGAGAGGGGGAACTATGGCTACACCTTC. Translated, it gives CASTFERGNYGYTF.

This sequence joins TRBV18 and TRBJ1-2, with D possibly being TRBD1 (6 bases). V lost 6 bases, J lost 4 bases, and 15 bases lay in between. The germline V gene encodes CDR1 KGHSH and CDR2 LQKENI. This CDR3 has 14 amino acids. The CDR3 sequence: CASSPTTGTYGYTF. Written as DNA, the CDR3 is TGTGCCAGCTCGCCTACAACAGGGACCTATGGCTACACCTTC.

This clone was seen a single time. The V call is TRBV5-4, the J call TRBJ2-5; 11 bases are a match to TRBD1. The CDR3 has 17 residues. V was pared by 0 bases and J by 4 bases, with 8 bases of the junction left unmatched. CDR1 SGHNT and CDR2 YYREEE come from the germline V gene (reference sequence). The CDR3 DNA reads TGTGCCAGCAGCTTGGCCGGATGGACAGGGGGCCCAGAGACCCAGTACTTC. Translation: CASSLAGWTGGPETQYF.